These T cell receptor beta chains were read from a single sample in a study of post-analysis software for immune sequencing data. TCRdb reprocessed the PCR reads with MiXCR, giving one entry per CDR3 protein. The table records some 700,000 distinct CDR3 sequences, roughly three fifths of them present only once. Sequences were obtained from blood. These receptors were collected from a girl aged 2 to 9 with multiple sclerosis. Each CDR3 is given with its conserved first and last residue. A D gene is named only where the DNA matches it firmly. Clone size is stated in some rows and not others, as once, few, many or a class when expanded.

CDR3: CAWGNYGYTF
DNA: TGTGCCTGGGGGAACTATGGCTACACCTTC
J: TRBJ1-2
D: -
size: -
V: TRBV30
length: 10

CDR3: CSVDGTGGETQYF
DNA: TGCAGCGTTGATGGGACAGGTGGAGAGACCCAGTACTTC
J: TRBJ2-5
D: TRBD1
size: -
V: TRBV29-1
length: 13

CDR3: CASSVPGLADNEQFF
DNA: TGTGCCAGCAGCGTCCCGGGACTAGCGGACAATGAGCAGTTCTTC
J: TRBJ2-1
D: TRBD2
size: -
V: TRBV9
length: 15

CDR3: CASSQDGVGYTF
DNA: TGCGCCAGCAGCCAAGATGGGGTAGGCTACACCTTC
J: TRBJ1-2
D: -
size: -
V: TRBV4-1
length: 12

CDR3: CASSPDRLNSPLHF
DNA: TGCGCCAGCAGCCCGGACAGGTTGAATTCACCCCTCCACTTT
J: TRBJ1-6
D: TRBD1
size: -
V: TRBV5-1
length: 14

CDR3: CSATYREKLFF
DNA: TGCAGTGCTACTTACCGGGAAAAACTGTTTTTT
J: TRBJ1-4
D: -
size: few
V: TRBV20-1
length: 11

CDR3: CASSNNAGDYGYTF
DNA: TGTGCCAGCAGTAACAACGCAGGGGACTATGGCTACACCTTC
J: TRBJ1-2
D: -
size: -
V: TRBV2
length: 14

CDR3: CASSPFQGVDTF
DNA: TGTGCCAGCAGTCCTTTTCAGGGTGTCGACACCTTC
J: TRBJ1-2
D: -
size: -
V: TRBV6-5
length: 12

CDR3: CASSFGGTTEAFF
DNA: TGCGCCAGCAGCTTTGGAGGGACCACTGAAGCTTTCTTT
J: TRBJ1-1
D: -
size: few
V: TRBV5-1
length: 13

CDR3: CASTRSTDTQYF
DNA: TGTGCCAGCACCAGGAGCACAGATACGCAGTATTTT
J: TRBJ2-3
D: -
size: -
V: TRBV6-2/TRBV6-3
length: 12

CDR3: CASSRPGTGSYEQYF
DNA: TGTGCCAGCAGTCGACCAGGGACAGGATCCTACGAGCAGTACTTC
J: TRBJ2-7
D: TRBD1
size: few
V: TRBV2
length: 15

CDR3: CASSPDGGRSTDTQYF
DNA: TGTGCCAGCAGCCCAGATGGGGGGCGTAGCACAGATACGCAGTATTTT
J: TRBJ2-3
D: -
size: -
V: TRBV7-8
length: 16

CDR3: CASSYSREGGGETQYF
DNA: TGTGCCAGCAGTTACTCCCGGGAGGGGGGTGGGGAGACCCAGTACTTC
J: TRBJ2-5
D: TRBD2
size: -
V: TRBV6-6
length: 16

CDR3: CASSPPVVGSETQYF
DNA: TGCGCCAGCAGCCCCCCGGTGGTGGGATCCGAGACCCAGTACTTC
J: TRBJ2-5
D: -
size: -
V: TRBV5-1
length: 15

CDR3: CSARVPSGGYEQYF
DNA: TGCAGTGCTAGAGTCCCCAGCGGGGGCTACGAGCAGTACTTC
J: TRBJ2-7
D: TRBD2
size: -
V: TRBV20-1
length: 14

CDR3: CASSMHPEGTFTDTQYF
DNA: TGCGCCAGCAGCATGCACCCGGAGGGCACATTCACAGATACGCAGTATTTT
J: TRBJ2-3
D: -
size: -
V: TRBV5-1
length: 17